The rows below give T cell receptor beta chains drawn from one sample of a study of regulatory T cells in long-lasting Graves disease. From the multiplex PCR reads, TCRdb called clonotypes with MiXCR, one entry per CDR3 protein. The data hold some 500,000 distinct CDR3 sequences, with approximately 13% observed a single time. The same data also went into a second study, on T cells in Graves' hyperthyroidism and ophthalmopathy.

This specimen was peripheral blood mononuclear cells (PBMCs), taken at new diagnosis, from a patient treated with antithyroid drugs. All receptors come from a man aged 25-40 years with Graves disease. Both conserved end residues are part of each CDR3. Fields, in order: clone size, J gene, V gene, D gene, CDR3 length, CDR3 DNA, CDR3 protein. D genes are given only for firm matches. Clone size, where shown, is once, few, many, or a class for clones that have expanded.

>.|TRBJ1-2|TRBV7-9|TRBD1|13
TGTGCCAGCAGCCCCGGGACAGACATTGGCTACACCTTC
CASSPGTDIGYTF
>many|TRBJ2-7|TRBV18|TRBD1|13
TGTGCCAGCTCACCCGCGACAGGGAACGAGCAGTACTTC
CASSPATGNEQYF
>once|TRBJ2-7|TRBV18|TRBD1|15
TGTGCCAGCTCACCCGACAGGGTCCCCTCCTACGAGCAGTACTTC
CASSPDRVPSYEQYF
>.|TRBJ2-5|TRBV4-2|.|14
TGTGCCAGCAGCCAAGAAGGCGGTCAAGAGACCCAGTACTTC
CASSQEGGQETQYF
>many|TRBJ2-7|TRBV5-1|.|14
TGCGCCAGCAGCTTGAAGGATGGCTCCTACGAGCAGTACTTC
CASSLKDGSYEQYF
>.|TRBJ1-1|TRBV27|TRBD1|18
TGTGCCAGCAGGCGGGGGGGGGGGTTGGACAGGGGGTACGCTGAAGCTTTCTTT
CASRRGGGLDRGYAEAFF
>many|TRBJ2-3|TRBV24-1|TRBD2|17
TGTGCCACCAGTGATCGCCTAGCGGGAGGGAGCGCAGATACGCAGTATTTT
CATSDRLAGGSADTQYF
>many|TRBJ2-7|TRBV7-3|.|14
TGTGCCAGCAGCTTAACTGGAACCCACGAACAGCAGTACTTC
CASSLTGTHEQQYF
>.|TRBJ2-1|TRBV20-1|.|15
TGCAGTGCTCCCCCTTGGGGGAGCTCCTACAATGAGCAGTTCTTC
CSAPPWGSSYNEQFF
>.|TRBJ2-1|TRBV3-1|.|12
TGTGCCAGCAGGGGGGAGGCCAATGAGCAGTTCTTC
CASRGEANEQFF
>.|TRBJ1-4|TRBV29-1|.|15
TGCAGCGTTGGTCAAGGTCAGGTGAATGAGAAAAAACTGTTTTTT
CSVGQGQVNEKKLFF
>.|TRBJ1-5|TRBV12-3/TRBV12-4|TRBD1|14
TGTGCCAGCAGTCTCGACAGGGGAAGACAGCTCCAGCATTTT
CASSLDRGRQLQHF
>many|TRBJ2-1|TRBV7-6|.|12
TGTGCCAGCAGCTCCGCCTCTGGCGAGCAGTTCTTC
CASSSASGEQFF
>.|TRBJ2-2|TRBV7-6|.|14
TGTGCCAGCAGCTTAGGTTGGGCAACCGGGGAGCTGTTTTTT
CASSLGWATGELFF
>many|TRBJ2-2|TRBV5-4|TRBD2|14
TGTGCCAGCAGCGAGGGACTAGCGACTGAGGAGCTGTTTTTT
CASSEGLATEELFF
>many|TRBJ1-1|TRBV11-2|TRBD1|14
TGTGCCAGCAGCTTAGATCCACAGGGGGCACGAGCTTTCTTT
CASSLDPQGARAFF
>many|TRBJ1-4|TRBV30|TRBD1|13
TGTGCCTGGAATACAGGGGGCGACGAAAAACTGTTTTTT
CAWNTGGDEKLFF
>many|TRBJ2-7|TRBV15|TRBD1|14
TGTGCCACCAGCCGACAGTCAGGGGGCTACGAGCAGTACTTC
CATSRQSGGYEQYF
>many|TRBJ2-7|TRBV13|.|14
TGTGCCAGCAGCTTATCTCGGGGGACTTACGAGCAGTACTTC
CASSLSRGTYEQYF
>many|TRBJ2-7|TRBV29-1|.|14
TGCAGCGTTGAGAGGGGCCCCAAACCCTACGAGCAGTACTTC
CSVERGPKPYEQYF